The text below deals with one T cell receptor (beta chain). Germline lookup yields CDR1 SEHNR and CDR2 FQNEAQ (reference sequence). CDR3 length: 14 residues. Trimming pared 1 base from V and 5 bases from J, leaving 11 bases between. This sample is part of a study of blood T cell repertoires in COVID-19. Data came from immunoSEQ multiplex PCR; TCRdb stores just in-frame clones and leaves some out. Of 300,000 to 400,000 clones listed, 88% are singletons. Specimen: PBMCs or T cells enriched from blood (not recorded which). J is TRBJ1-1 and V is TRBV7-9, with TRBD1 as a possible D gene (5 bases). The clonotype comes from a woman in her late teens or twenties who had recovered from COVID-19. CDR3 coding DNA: TGTGCCAGCAGCTTAGTGGGGGGTAGAACTGAAGCTTTCTTT. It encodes CASSLVGGRTEAFF.